The present TCR beta chain was sequenced within a study of T-cell reconstitution after alpha-beta-depleted transplantation in children. A library of TCRbeta sequences, prepared with unique molecular identifiers, was generated. TCRdb used MiXCR to reprocess the PCR reads, holding one entry per CDR3 protein. The sample has 450,000 to 600,000 distinct CDR3 sequences, 32% seen once. Germline V lookup: CDR1 MDHEN, CDR2 SYDVKM. After removal of 5 bases from V and 4 bases from J, the junction contained 11 bases not matched to a gene. The CDR3 spans 17 residues. The gene calls are TRBV28 and TRBJ2-6; 7 bases line up with TRBD1. The TCR originated in a human donor who donated a stem cell graft to a child with aplastic anemia. Sequences were derived from PBMCs from the stem cell graft donor, sampled from the stem cell graft. Here the CDR3 DNA reads TGTGCCAGCAGTCCCTCGACAGGGTCTGCCGGGGCCAACGTCCTGACTTTC. Translation gives CASSPSTGSAGANVLTF.